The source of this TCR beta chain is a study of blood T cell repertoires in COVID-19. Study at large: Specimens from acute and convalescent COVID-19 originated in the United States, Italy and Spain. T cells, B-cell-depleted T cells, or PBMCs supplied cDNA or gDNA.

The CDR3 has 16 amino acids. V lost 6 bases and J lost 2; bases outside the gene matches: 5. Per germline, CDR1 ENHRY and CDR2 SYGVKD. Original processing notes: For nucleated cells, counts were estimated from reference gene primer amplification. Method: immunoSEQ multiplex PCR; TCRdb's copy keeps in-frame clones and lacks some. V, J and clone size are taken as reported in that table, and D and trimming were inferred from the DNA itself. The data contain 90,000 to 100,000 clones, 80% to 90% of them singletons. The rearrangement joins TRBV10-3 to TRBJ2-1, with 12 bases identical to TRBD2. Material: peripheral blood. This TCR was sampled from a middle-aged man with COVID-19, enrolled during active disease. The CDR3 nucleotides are TGTGCCATCAGACCCGGACTAGCGGGGACCTACAATGAGCAGTTCTTC. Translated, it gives CAIRPGLAGTYNEQFF.